This paragraph reports one T cell receptor (beta chain). Its specificity is not known. The source of the sample is a study of vaccination and CD4 T cells after COVID-19. Study-level results: Spike mono-reactivity was found in 304 of 307 vaccine-specific clones from convalescent patients. Post-vaccination, and not before, a median 86.3% of reactive clones appeared in convalescent patients. Reactive clonotype counts went from median about 20 after infection to around 38 after vaccination, nonsignificantly.

Cultured CD4+ T cell DNA was sequenced using the Oncomine TCR Beta short-read assay. The authors extracted genomic DNA from cultured CD4+ T cells. TCRdb called the PCR reads again in MiXCR, with one record for every CDR3 protein. The sample consists of about 11,000 distinct CDR3 sequences, roughly two thirds of them appearing once. Trimming stripped 6 bases from V and 1 base from J, with 18 bases between. The CDR3 is 15 amino acids. Germline assignment: CDR1 DFQATT and CDR2 SNEGSKA (reference sequence). Treatment of the sample: approximately 9-day PBMC culture with coronavirus spike peptide pools or control peptides (ViraFEST assay).

The chain recombines TRBV20-1 with TRBJ1-1; TRBD1 might be the D (6 bases). Sequencing was carried out using CD4+ T cells from blood, cultured in vitro. This TCR was recovered from a human donor who had recovered from COVID-19. For the CDR3, the DNA is TGCAGTGCCAAAGCCGTGAGACAGGCGAACACTGAAGCTTTCTTT. Protein: CSAKAVRQANTEAFF.